This TCR beta chain was captured in a study of T cells in Graves' hyperthyroidism and ophthalmopathy. Across the whole study: Peripheral blood was drawn at first diagnosis, prior to all treatment. Findings of the study overall: The model identified upcoming ophthalmopathy a median approximately 6.5 months ahead of onset.

Authors of the study amplified TCR beta CDR3 regions from RNA transcripts. Researchers ran a first-round RT-PCR on the TCR CDR3 using the HTBI primer set. A single record per CDR3 protein comes from TCRdb applying MiXCR to the multiplex PCR reads. The table shows about 760,000 distinct CDR3 sequences, with approximately 36% occurring only once. This clonotype came up many times. The antigen is undetermined. There are 14 residues in the CDR3. V shed 6 bases and J shed 3 bases, with 14 bases lying between them. The germline gives CDR1 WNHNN, CDR2 SYGVQD (reference sequence). Input material: blood. This clonotype was sampled from a woman aged 40 to 50 with Graves' hyperthyroidism. The gene calls are TRBV10-1 and TRBJ1-1; possible D gene TRBD1, 5 bases. The CDR3 here is CASRRAPGDTEAFF. For the CDR3, the DNA is TGCGCCAGCAGACGGGCGCCGGGGGACACTGAAGCTTTCTTT.